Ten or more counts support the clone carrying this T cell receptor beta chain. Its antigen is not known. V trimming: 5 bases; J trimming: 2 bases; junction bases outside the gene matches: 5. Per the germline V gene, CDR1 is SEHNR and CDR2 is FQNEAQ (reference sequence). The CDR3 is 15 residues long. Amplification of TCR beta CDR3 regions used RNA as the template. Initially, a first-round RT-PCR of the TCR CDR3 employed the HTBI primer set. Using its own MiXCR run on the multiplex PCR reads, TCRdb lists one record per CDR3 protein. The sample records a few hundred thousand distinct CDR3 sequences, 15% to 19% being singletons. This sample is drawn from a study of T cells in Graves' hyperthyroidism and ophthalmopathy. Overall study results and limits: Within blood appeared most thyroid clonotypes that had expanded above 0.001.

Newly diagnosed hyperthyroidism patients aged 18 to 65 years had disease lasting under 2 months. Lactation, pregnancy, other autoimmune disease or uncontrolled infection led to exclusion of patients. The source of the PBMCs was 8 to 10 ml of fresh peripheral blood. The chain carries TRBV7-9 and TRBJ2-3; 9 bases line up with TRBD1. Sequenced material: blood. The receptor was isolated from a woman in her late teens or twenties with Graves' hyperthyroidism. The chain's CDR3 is CASSPTGGPTDTQYF. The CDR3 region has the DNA TGTGCCAGCAGCCCAACAGGGGGCCCCACAGATACGCAGTATTTT.